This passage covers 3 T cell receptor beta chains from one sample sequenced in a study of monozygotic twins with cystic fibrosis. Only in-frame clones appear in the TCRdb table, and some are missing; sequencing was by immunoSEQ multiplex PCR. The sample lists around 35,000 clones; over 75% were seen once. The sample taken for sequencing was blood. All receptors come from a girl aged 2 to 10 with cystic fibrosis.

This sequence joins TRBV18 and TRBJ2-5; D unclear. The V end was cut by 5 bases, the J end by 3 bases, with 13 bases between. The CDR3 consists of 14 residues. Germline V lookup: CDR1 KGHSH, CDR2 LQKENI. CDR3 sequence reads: CASSYGEMEETQYF. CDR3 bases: TGTGCCAGCTCATATGGGGAAATGGAAGAGACCCAGTACTTC.

CDR3 residues: CASSLGTGNQPQHF. CDR3 in DNA: TGTGCCAGCAGCTTAGGGACAGGGAATCAGCCCCAGCATTTT. The J gene is TRBJ1-5, the V gene TRBV7-6; 8 nucleotides align to TRBD1. Germline values: CDR1 SGHVS, CDR2 FNYEAQ. J lost 4 bases, V lost 1 base, and 0 bases had no gene match. The CDR3 is made up of 14 amino acids.

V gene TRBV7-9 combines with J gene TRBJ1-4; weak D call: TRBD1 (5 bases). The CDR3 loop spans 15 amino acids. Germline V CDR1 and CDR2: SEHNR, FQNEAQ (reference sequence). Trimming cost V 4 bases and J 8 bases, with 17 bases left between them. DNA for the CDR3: TGTGCCAGCAGCTACTCAGCGGGGGAGGGGGAAAAACTGTTTTTT. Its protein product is CASSYSAGEGEKLFF.